This T cell receptor beta chain is drawn from a study of blood T cell repertoires in COVID-19. Study information: T cells, B-cell-depleted T cells, or PBMCs provided the cDNA or gDNA that served as material.

Profiling relied on immunoSEQ multiplex PCR, and the TCRdb table lists in-frame clones only, not all of them. This sample has 200,000 to 250,000 clones; roughly 86% occur once, and the top ten carry about 10%. Trimming at V came to 4 bases and at J to 1 base, leaving 9 bases not matched to a gene. In germline, CDR1 is LGHDT, CDR2 YNNKEL (reference sequence). The CDR3 extends over 17 amino acids. The sequence derives from a woman aged 45-60 years with COVID-19, enrolled during active disease. V gene TRBV3-1 (or the pseudogene TRBV3-2) combines with J gene TRBJ2-5, with 10 bases lining up with TRBD2. The sample comprised peripheral blood. The CDR3 loop is CASSRGELAGFQETQYF. In DNA form, the CDR3 reads TGTGCCAGCAGCCGAGGGGAACTAGCGGGGTTCCAAGAGACCCAGTACTTC.